A single sample is the source of the 22 T cell receptor beta chains below, sequenced in a study of response to subunit inactivated influenza vaccine. TCRdb itself ran the RT-PCR reads through MiXCR, one entry per CDR3 protein. The data hold over 650,000 distinct CDR3 sequences, with around 18% observed a single time. The sample consisted of PBMCs from blood, taken roughly 5 days after vaccination. The receptor set was obtained from a man between 45 and 60 years old who received an inactivated influenza vaccine.

This clonotype was seen a handful of times. The chain links TRBV25-1 to TRBJ2-5; D might be TRBD2 (5 bases). Germline CDR1 reads MGHDK; CDR2 reads SYGVNS. Trimming cost V 5 bases and J 5 bases, with 12 bases left between them. The CDR3 runs to 13 residues. DNA of the CDR3: TGTGCCAGCAGTAGGAGGACGGGTGAGACCCAGTACTTC. It codes for CASSRRTGETQYF.

This clonotype showed up many times. This chain connects TRBV29-1 to TRBJ2-7; D may be TRBD1 (6 bases). CDR3 length equals 12 residues. Per germline, CDR1 SQVTM and CDR2 ANQGSEA. Trimming pared 4 bases from V and 4 bases from J, leaving 11 bases between. CDR3 nucleotides: TGCAGCGTTGCGGGACAAGCATACGAGCAGTACTTC. Translating gives CSVAGQAYEQYF.

This clonotype was counted a few times. This sequence joins TRBV20-1 and TRBJ2-3, with TRBD1 matching 9 bases. Germline assignment: CDR1 DFQATT and CDR2 SNEGSKA (reference sequence). V lost 6 bases to trimming and J lost 3 bases; unmatched junction nucleotides: 4. The CDR3 sequence is 13 residues long. CDR3 bases: TGCAGTGCCTACGGGACAGGGACAGATACGCAGTATTTT. It yields the protein CSAYGTGTDTQYF.

This clonotype was recorded a few times. V is TRBV28 and J is TRBJ2-7, with D hard to call. The CDR3 runs 14 residues. Trimming shortened V by 7 bases and J by 1 base, and 14 bases separated the two germline ends. From germline, CDR1 is MDHEN and CDR2 SYDVKM. The CDR3, as DNA: TGTGCCAGCACCCCGGAGTTCGCTTCCTACGAGCAGTACTTC. It yields the protein CASTPEFASYEQYF.

The chain uses TRBV20-1 and TRBJ2-7; D call uncertain. The CDR3 totals 11 residues. Per the germline V gene, CDR1 is DFQATT and CDR2 is SNEGSKA (reference sequence). With 1 base removed from V and 7 bases from J, the gap between germline ends came to 8 bases. CDR3 loop: CSARGAREQYF. CDR3 bases: TGCAGTGCTAGAGGGGCTAGAGAGCAGTACTTC.

This clonotype was detected ten times or more. This rearrangement joins TRBV10-2 to TRBJ1-6; a possible D gene is TRBD1 (5 bases). Trimming took off 2 bases at V and 9 bases at J, with 8 bases between the two ends. CDR1 and CDR2 from the germline V gene are WSHSY and SAAADI. The CDR3 consists of 13 residues. The CDR3 loop reads CASSEGAGSPLHF. The CDR3 DNA is TGCGCCAGCAGTGAGGGGGCTGGTTCACCCCTCCACTTT.

The sample holds many counts of this clonotype. CDR3 sequence: CASSRPGQGIYEQYF. The DNA for the CDR3 is TGTGCCAGCAGTCGGCCGGGACAGGGTATCTACGAGCAGTACTTC. The chain is built from TRBV6-2 or TRBV6-3 and TRBJ2-7, with 9 positions matching TRBD1. Germline CDR1 is MNHEY and CDR2 is SVGEGT. This CDR3 is 15 amino acids long. Germline trimming cut 5 bases from V and 3 bases from J; bases unmatched to any gene: 8.

This clonotype was seen more than once but under ten times. The chain uses TRBV5-5 and TRBJ2-7; D is uncertain. The CDR3 covers 11 residues. In germline, CDR1 is SGHKS, CDR2 YYEKEE (reference sequence). The V gene lost 4 bases and the J gene lost 2 bases, with 4 bases spanning the gap. CDR3 in DNA: TGTGCCAGCAGCATTACCTACGAGCAGTACTTC. Translating gives CASSITYEQYF.

This clonotype has more than one count but fewer than ten. This rearrangement joins TRBV20-1 to TRBJ2-1, with 11 bases lining up with TRBD2. The CDR3 contains 14 residues. CDR1 is DFQATT and CDR2 is SNEGSKA in the germline V gene (reference sequence). Unmatched junction bases numbered 6, after V lost 6 bases and J lost 5 bases. CDR3 DNA sequence: TGCAGTGCAAGACTAGCGGGATTCAACAATGAGCAGTTCTTC. It codes for CSARLAGFNNEQFF.

This sequence joins TRBV12-3 or TRBV12-4 and TRBJ2-5; D not certain. This CDR3 region has 13 residues. The germline V and J ends were trimmed by 2 bases and 5 bases, with 9 bases remaining between them. CDR3 sequence reads: CASSLLSPETQYF. CDR3 nucleotides: TGTGCCAGCAGTTTATTGAGTCCCGAGACCCAGTACTTC.

V usage is TRBV5-5 and J usage is TRBJ2-7; D is uncertain. The V end lost 0 bases, the J end lost 0 bases, and 13 bases lay between the germline ends. Germline V gives CDR1 SGHKS, CDR2 YYEKEE (reference sequence). The length of the CDR3 is 16 residues. CDR3 region: CASSLGGISSSYEQYF. The CDR3 DNA follows: TGTGCCAGCAGCTTGGGGGGTATCTCGAGCTCCTACGAGCAGTACTTC.

There are a few counts of this clonotype. The chain has TRBV11-2 and TRBJ2-7, with D hard to call. The ends were cut back, 4 bases at V and 5 bases at J, with 6 bases in the middle. This CDR3 contains 11 residues. CDR1 is SGHAT, CDR2 FQNNGV, per germline. The CDR3 sequence is CASSSSHEQYF. CDR3 DNA: TGTGCCAGCAGCTCCTCGCACGAGCAGTACTTC.

This clonotype was detected many times. The rearrangement links TRBV5-1 to TRBJ2-1; D is possibly TRBD1 (6 bases). V lost 4 bases and J 7 bases, leaving 9 bases between the germline ends. The CDR3 sequence is 12 residues long. Per germline, CDR1 SGHRS and CDR2 YFSETQ. CDR3 nucleotide sequence: TGCGCCAGCAGCACCAGGGGTAATGAGCAGTTCTTC. It yields the protein CASSTRGNEQFF.

The chain employs TRBV4-3 and TRBJ1-2; D unresolved. Trimming took off 4 bases at V and 2 bases at J, with 20 bases between the two ends. In germline, CDR1 is LGHNA, CDR2 YSLEER. The CDR3 is made up of 17 amino acids. DNA of the CDR3: TGCGCCAGCAGCCCCCATTTGGGTCCAGCGTCAAACTATGGCTACACCTTC. Amino acids: CASSPHLGPASNYGYTF.

This clonotype was detected only a few times. The rearrangement joins TRBV7-2 to TRBJ1-2, with D uncertain. V was clipped by 1 base and J by 8 bases, with 14 bases between them. The CDR3 runs 14 residues. CDR1 SGHTA and CDR2 FQGNSA come from the germline V gene. The CDR3 DNA follows: TGTGCCAGCAGCTTAGACGCCAGCCTAAGGGGCTACACCTTC. As protein: CASSLDASLRGYTF. The full variable domain, completed using reference TRBV7-2 and TRBJ1-2, is GAGVSQSPSNKVTEKGKDVELRCDPISGHTALYWYRQSLGQGLEFLIYFQGNSAPDKSGLPSDRFSAERTGGSVSTLTIQRTQQEDSAVYLCASSLDASLRGYTFGSGTRLTVV.

This clonotype was picked up a small number of times. The chain has TRBV15 and TRBJ2-7; D is perhaps TRBD1 or TRBD2 (5 bases each). Deletions cut 0 bases from V and 2 bases from J, with 11 bases between. The CDR3 extends over 15 amino acids. Germline V gene lookup returns CDR1 LNHNV and CDR2 YYDKDF (reference sequence). The CDR3 protein is CATSRDLGRTYEQYF. The CDR3 DNA is TGTGCCACCAGCAGAGATCTGGGACGGACCTACGAGCAGTACTTC.

This clonotype was counted only a few times. The CDR3 DNA follows: TGCAGTGCTAGAAATAGACCCTCCTACGAGCAGTACTTC. Translating gives CSARNRPSYEQYF. The rearrangement uses TRBV20-1 and TRBJ2-7, with D uncertain. Germline lookup yields CDR1 DFQATT and CDR2 SNEGSKA (reference sequence). With 2 bases removed from V and 0 bases from J, the gap between germline ends came to 8 bases. The CDR3 loop spans 13 amino acids.

This clonotype occurred a few times. The chain carries TRBV4-3 and TRBJ2-7, with D uncertain. The germline V gene has CDR1 LGHNA and CDR2 YSLEER. V lost 0 bases and J lost 2, with 11 bases in between. The length of the CDR3 is 15 residues. The CDR3: CASSQDRPGAYEQYF. The CDR3 nucleotides read TGCGCCAGCAGCCAAGATCGTCCAGGAGCCTACGAGCAGTACTTC.

This chain uses TRBV11-2 with TRBJ2-7; D is possibly TRBD2 (6 bases). The CDR3 runs 15 residues. From germline, CDR1 is SGHAT and CDR2 FQNNGV. V dropped 5 bases and J dropped 0 bases, with 14 bases sitting between them. The CDR3 region is CASSDGLSGSYEQYF. The CDR3 DNA sequence: TGTGCCAGCAGCGACGGACTAAGCGGCTCCTACGAGCAGTACTTC.

The chain carries TRBV6-2 or TRBV6-3 and TRBJ2-7, with D hard to call. The CDR3 loop spans 14 amino acids. Germline CDR1 is MNHEY and CDR2 is SVGEGT. Trimming pared 6 bases from V and 5 bases from J, leaving 17 bases between. The CDR3 loop is CASSQAREVHEQYF. CDR3 sequence (DNA): TGTGCCAGCAGCCAAGCGAGAGAGGTCCACGAGCAGTACTTC.

This clonotype has a handful of counts. The chain joins TRBV5-1 to TRBJ1-4; no firm D call. The CDR3 contains 14 residues. Trimming shortened V by 0 bases and J by 8 bases, and 11 bases separated the two germline ends. Per the germline V gene, CDR1 is SGHRS and CDR2 is YFSETQ. CDR3 sequence: CASSLAQLKEKLFF. The CDR3 nucleotides are TGCGCCAGCAGCTTGGCACAGCTGAAGGAAAAACTGTTTTTT.

The chain is built from TRBV20-1 and TRBJ2-7, with D maybe TRBD2 (7 bases). Trimming pared 6 bases from V and 1 base from J, leaving 10 bases between. The CDR3 spans 12 residues. Germline CDR1 and CDR2: DFQATT and SNEGSKA (reference sequence). CDR3 sequence (DNA): TGCAGTGCAGAGGGGGGGTCCTACGAGCAGTACTTC. This codes for CSAEGGSYEQYF.